A selection of T cell receptor beta chains follows, all from one sample in a study of PD-L1 blockade in urothelial cancer. Sequencing used immunoSEQ multiplex PCR; TCRdb keeps in-frame clones, though not all of them. The sample shows 40,000 to 55,000 clones, under 95% of them seen only once. The material sequenced was PBMCs, taken around atezolizumab (anti-PD-L1) treatment. The receptors were gathered from a man aged 70 or older with urothelial cancer. Both conserved end residues are part of each CDR3. D genes are given only for firm matches. Clone size is given for some rows only: seen once, a few or many times, or a class if the clone is expanded.

size	J	D	V	DNA	CDR3
.	TRBJ2-5	.	TRBV5-1	TGCGCCAGCAGCTTAGTTTTTGAGAGGCAAGAGACCCAGTACTTC	CASSLVFERQETQYF
once	TRBJ2-7	.	TRBV29-1	TGCAGCGTTGAAGATAGCCAGCTGTGGCAGTACTTC	CSVEDSQLWQYF
.	TRBJ2-7	TRBD1	TRBV9	TGTGCCAGCAGCGTAAGTGACAGGGGGCATTACGAGCAGTACTTC	CASSVSDRGHYEQYF
.	TRBJ2-1	.	TRBV5-1	TGCGCCAGCAGCAGGACAGCGGACCAAACCTACAATGAGCAGTTCTTC	CASSRTADQTYNEQFF
.	TRBJ2-2	TRBD1	TRBV28	TGTGCCAGCAACGGGCCCGGGACAGGGGAGGCCGGGGAGCTGTTTTTT	CASNGPGTGEAGELFF
.	TRBJ1-1	TRBD1	TRBV6-5	TGTGCCAGCAGGATGACAGGGGCGAGCACTGAAGCTTTCTTT	CASRMTGASTEAFF
.	TRBJ2-5	TRBD2	TRBV28	TGTGCCAGCAACCTAGCGGGGACTCAAGAGACCCAGTACTTC	CASNLAGTQETQYF
.	TRBJ2-3	.	TRBV18	TGTGCCAGCTCCCGCGAGACGGGGACAGATACGCAGTATTTT	CASSRETGTDTQYF
.	TRBJ2-7	.	TRBV13	TGTGCCAGCAGCCCGTCCTACGAGCAGTACTTC	CASSPSYEQYF
.	TRBJ2-1	.	TRBV15	TGTGCCACCAGCAGTGAGGGAGGCTCGCTAAACGATGAGCAGTTCTTC	CATSSEGGSLNDEQFF